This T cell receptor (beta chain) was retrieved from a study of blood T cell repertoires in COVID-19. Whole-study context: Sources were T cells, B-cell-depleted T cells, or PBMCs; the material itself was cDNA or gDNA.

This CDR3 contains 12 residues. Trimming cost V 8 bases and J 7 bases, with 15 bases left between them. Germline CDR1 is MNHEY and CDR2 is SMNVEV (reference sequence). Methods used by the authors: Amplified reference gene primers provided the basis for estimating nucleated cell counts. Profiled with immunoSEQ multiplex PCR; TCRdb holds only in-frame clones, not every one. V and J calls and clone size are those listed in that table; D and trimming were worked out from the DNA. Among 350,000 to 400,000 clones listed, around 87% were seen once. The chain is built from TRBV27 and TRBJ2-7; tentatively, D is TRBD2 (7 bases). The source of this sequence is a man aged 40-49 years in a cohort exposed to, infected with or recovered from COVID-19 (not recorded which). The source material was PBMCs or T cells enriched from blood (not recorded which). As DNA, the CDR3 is TGTGCCAGCGGCCGGGGGGCGCTTGAGCAGTACTTC. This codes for CASGRGALEQYF.